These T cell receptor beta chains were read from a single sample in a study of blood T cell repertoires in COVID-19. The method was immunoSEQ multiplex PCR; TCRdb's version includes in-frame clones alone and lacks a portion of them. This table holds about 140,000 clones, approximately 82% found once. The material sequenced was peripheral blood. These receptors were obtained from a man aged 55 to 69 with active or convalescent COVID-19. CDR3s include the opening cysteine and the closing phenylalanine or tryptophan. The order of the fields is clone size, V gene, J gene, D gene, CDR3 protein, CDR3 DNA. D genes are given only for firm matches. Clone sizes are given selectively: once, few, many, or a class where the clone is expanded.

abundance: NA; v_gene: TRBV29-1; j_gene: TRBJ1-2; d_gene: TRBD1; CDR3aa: CSVEDLRDRESLDGYTF; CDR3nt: TGCAGCGTTGAAGATCTTCGGGACAGGGAATCTTTAGATGGCTACACCTTC
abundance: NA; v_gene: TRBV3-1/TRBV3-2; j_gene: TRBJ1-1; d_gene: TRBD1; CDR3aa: CASSRRETGRLNTEAFF; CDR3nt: TGTGCCAGCAGCCGCCGGGAGACAGGGAGGTTGAACACTGAAGCTTTCTTT
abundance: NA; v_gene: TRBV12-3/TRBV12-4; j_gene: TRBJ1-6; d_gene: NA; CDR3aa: CASSFRVSPLHF; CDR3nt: TGTGCCAGCAGTTTCCGGGTTTCACCCCTCCACTTT
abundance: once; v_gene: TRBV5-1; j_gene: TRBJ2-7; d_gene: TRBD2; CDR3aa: CASSASSQGTSEQYF; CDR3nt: TGCGCCAGCAGCGCATCCAGTCAGGGGACTAGTGAGCAGTACTTC
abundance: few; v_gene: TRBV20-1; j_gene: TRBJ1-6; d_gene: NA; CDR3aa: CSASGLLNSPLHF; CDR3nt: TGCAGTGCTAGTGGGCTGCTTAATTCACCCCTCCACTTT
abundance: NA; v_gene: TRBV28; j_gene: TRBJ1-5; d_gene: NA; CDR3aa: CASSLSRGDGNQPQHF; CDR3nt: TGTGCCAGCAGTTTATCCAGGGGCGATGGCAATCAGCCCCAGCATTTT
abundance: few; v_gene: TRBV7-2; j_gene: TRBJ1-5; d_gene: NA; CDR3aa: CASSEQGGRFGNQPQHF; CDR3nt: TGTGCCAGCAGCGAGCAGGGAGGGCGATTTGGCAATCAGCCCCAGCATTTT
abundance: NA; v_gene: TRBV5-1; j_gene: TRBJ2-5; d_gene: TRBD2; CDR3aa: CASSFPLAGGQETQYF; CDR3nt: TGCGCCAGCAGCTTTCCACTAGCGGGGGGACAAGAGACCCAGTACTTC
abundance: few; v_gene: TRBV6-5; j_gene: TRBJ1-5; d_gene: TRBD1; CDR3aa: CASSYRGHQPQHF; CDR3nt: TGTGCCAGCAGTTACAGGGGGCATCAGCCCCAGCATTTT
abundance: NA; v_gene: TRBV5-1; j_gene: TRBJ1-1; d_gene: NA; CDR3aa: CASSYYGAPGMNTEAFF; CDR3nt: TGCGCCAGCAGCTACTATGGGGCCCCAGGGATGAACACTGAAGCTTTCTTT
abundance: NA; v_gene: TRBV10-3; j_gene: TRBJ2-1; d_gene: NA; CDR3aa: CAISQGGNEQFF; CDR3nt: TGTGCCATCAGTCAGGGGGGCAATGAGCAGTTCTTC
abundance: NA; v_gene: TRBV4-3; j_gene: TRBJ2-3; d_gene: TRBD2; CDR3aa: CASSQGSRVAGGRQNTQYF; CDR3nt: TGCGCCAGCAGCCAAGGATCCCGAGTAGCGGGGGGGCGGCAGAATACGCAGTATTTT
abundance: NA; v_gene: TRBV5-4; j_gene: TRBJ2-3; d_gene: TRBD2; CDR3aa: CASSKLAGGDTDTQYF; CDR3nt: TGTGCCAGCAGCAAACTAGCGGGGGGGGACACAGATACGCAGTATTTT
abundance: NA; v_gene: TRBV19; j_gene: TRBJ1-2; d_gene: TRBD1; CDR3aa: CASSMGTDYYGYTF; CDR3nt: TGTGCCAGTAGTATGGGGACAGACTACTATGGCTACACCTTC
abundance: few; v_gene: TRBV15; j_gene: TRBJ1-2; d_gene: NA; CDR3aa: CATSTRGSPYYGYTF; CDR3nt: TGTGCCACCAGCACACGGGGTTCCCCCTACTATGGCTACACCTTC
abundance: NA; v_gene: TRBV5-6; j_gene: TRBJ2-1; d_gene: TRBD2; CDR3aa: CASSSRLAGYYNEQFF; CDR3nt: TGTGCCAGCAGCTCCCGACTAGCGGGGTATTACAATGAGCAGTTCTTC
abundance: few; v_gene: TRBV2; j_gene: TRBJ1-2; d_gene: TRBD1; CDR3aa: CASREGTATNYGYTF; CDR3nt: TGTGCCAGCAGAGAGGGGACAGCCACTAACTATGGCTACACCTTC
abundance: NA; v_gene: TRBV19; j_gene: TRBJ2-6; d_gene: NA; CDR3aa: CASAGGEAGANVLTF; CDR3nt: TGTGCCTCCGCCGGCGGGGAGGCTGGGGCCAACGTCCTGACTTTC
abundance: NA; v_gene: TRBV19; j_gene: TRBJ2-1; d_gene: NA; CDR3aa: CASSRYSSYNEQFF; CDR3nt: TGTGCCAGTAGCCGGTATAGCTCCTACAATGAGCAGTTCTTC
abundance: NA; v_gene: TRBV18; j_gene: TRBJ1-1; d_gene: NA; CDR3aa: CASSPPQGGNTEAFF; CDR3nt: TGTGCCAGCTCACCACCCCAGGGAGGTAACACTGAAGCTTTCTTT
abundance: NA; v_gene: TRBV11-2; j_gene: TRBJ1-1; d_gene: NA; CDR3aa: CASSPTQLGEAFF; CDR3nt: TGTGCCAGCAGCCCTACCCAACTCGGTGAAGCTTTCTTT
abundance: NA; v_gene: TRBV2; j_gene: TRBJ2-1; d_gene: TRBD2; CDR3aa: CASSVSGTPGGEQFF; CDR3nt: TGTGCCAGCAGTGTAAGCGGGACGCCCGGCGGTGAGCAGTTCTTC
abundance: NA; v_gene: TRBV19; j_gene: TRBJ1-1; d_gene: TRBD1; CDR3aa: CASRGRTGGGTEAFF; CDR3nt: TGTGCCAGTAGGGGACGAACAGGGGGAGGCACTGAAGCTTTCTTT
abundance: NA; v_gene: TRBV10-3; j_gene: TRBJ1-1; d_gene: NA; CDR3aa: CAISETLGGGREAFF; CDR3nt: TGTGCCATCAGTGAGACCTTAGGGGGGGGACGAGAAGCTTTCTTT
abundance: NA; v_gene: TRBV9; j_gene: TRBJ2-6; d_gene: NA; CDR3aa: CASSVGALEASGANVLTF; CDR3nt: TGTGCCAGCAGCGTCGGAGCCCTGGAAGCGTCTGGGGCCAACGTCCTGACTTTC
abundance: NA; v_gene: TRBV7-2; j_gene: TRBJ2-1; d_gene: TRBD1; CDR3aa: CASSSSGTGIGSYNEQFF; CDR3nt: TGTGCCAGCAGCTCGTCCGGGACAGGGATAGGCTCCTACAATGAGCAGTTCTTC
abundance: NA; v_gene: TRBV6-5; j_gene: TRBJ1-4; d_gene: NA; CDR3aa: CASTWTDSDSEKLFF; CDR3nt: TGTGCCAGCACTTGGACAGACTCGGATAGTGAAAAACTGTTTTTT
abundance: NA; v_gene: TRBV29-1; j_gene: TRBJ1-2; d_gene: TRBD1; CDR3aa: CSVDSTGSRLTGGYTF; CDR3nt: TGCAGCGTTGATTCGACAGGGTCTAGGCTAACGGGTGGCTACACCTTC
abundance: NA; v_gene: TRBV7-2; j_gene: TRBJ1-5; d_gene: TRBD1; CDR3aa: CASQVQGNQPQHF; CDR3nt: TGTGCCAGCCAGGTACAGGGGAATCAGCCCCAGCATTTT
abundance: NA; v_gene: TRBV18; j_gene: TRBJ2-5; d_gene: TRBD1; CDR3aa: CASSPSTGGRETQYF; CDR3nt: TGTGCCAGCTCACCATCTACAGGGGGCAGGGAGACCCAGTACTTC
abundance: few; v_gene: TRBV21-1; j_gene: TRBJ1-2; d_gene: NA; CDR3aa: CASLRTGRLGYGYTF; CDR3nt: TGTGCCAGCCTTAGGACAGGGCGATTAGGGTATGGCTACACCTTC
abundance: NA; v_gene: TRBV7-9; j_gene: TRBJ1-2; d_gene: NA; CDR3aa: CASSDTGWKMHGYTF; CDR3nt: TGTGCCAGCAGCGATACAGGGTGGAAGATGCATGGCTACACCTTC
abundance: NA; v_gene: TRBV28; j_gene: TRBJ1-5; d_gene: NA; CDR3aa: CASGGNQPQHF; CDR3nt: TGTGCCAGCGGGGGGAATCAGCCCCAGCATTTT
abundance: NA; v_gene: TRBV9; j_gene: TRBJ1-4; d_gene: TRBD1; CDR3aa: CASSVAPGQDEKLFF; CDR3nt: TGTGCCAGCAGCGTAGCTCCGGGACAGGATGAAAAACTGTTTTTT
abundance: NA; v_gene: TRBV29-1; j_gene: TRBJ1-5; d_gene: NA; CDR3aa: CSVLGGAGQPQHF; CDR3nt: TGCAGCGTCCTAGGGGGGGCCGGCCAGCCCCAGCATTTT
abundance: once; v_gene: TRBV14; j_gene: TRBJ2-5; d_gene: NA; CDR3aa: CASSQLPHGVPRGYQETQYF; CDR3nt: TGTGCCAGCAGCCAACTCCCGCACGGGGTGCCAAGGGGGTACCAAGAGACCCAGTACTTC
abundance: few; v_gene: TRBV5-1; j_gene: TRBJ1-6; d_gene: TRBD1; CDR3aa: CASSLQGLNSPLHF; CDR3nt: TGCGCCAGCAGCTTACAGGGGCTTAATTCACCCCTCCACTTT
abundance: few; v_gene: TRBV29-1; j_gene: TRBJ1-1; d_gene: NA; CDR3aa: CSVDESNTEAFF; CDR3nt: TGCAGCGTTGATGAGAGCAACACTGAAGCTTTCTTT
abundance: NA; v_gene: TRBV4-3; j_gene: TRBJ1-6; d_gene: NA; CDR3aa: CASSQAGGQSYSPLHF; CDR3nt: TGCGCCAGCAGCCAAGCTGGCGGCCAAAGCTATTCACCCCTCCACTTT
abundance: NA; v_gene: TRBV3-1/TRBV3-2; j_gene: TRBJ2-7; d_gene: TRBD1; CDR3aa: CASSLRDRPYEQYF; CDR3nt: TGTGCCAGCAGCCTCCGGGACAGACCCTACGAGCAGTACTTC
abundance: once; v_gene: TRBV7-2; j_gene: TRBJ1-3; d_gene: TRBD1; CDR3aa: CASRVDRGYAISGNTIYF; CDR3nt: TGTGCCAGCAGAGTTGACAGGGGATACGCCATCTCTGGAAACACCATATATTTT
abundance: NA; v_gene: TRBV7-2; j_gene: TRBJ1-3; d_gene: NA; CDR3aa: CASSLFPPWADSGNTIYF; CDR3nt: TGTGCCAGCAGCTTATTCCCCCCCTGGGCAGACTCTGGAAACACCATATATTTT
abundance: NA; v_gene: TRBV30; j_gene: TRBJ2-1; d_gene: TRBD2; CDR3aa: CAWSVLGVDSGGPGNEQFF; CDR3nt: TGTGCCTGGAGTGTCCTGGGGGTCGATAGCGGGGGGCCCGGGAATGAGCAGTTCTTC
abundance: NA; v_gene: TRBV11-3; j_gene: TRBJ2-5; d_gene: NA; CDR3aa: CASSFRGWETQYF; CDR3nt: TGTGCCAGCAGCTTCCGGGGATGGGAGACCCAGTACTTC
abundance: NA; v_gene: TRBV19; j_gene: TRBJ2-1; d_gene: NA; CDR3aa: CASSIILLNEQFF; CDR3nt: TGTGCCAGTAGTATAATCCTTTTGAATGAGCAGTTCTTC